Listed below are T cell receptor beta chains from one sample, sequenced in a study of T cell repertoires in cytomegalovirus infection. TCRdb reprocessed the reads via MiXCR and lists one record per CDR3 protein. The sample shows under 100,000 distinct CDR3 sequences, approximately 3.7% of them seen only once. Sequenced: PBMCs. The receptors originated from a human donor in good health (CMV status not recorded). Some clones in this sample may be carry-over from other donors' samples. Both conserved end residues are part of each CDR3.

v_gene: TRBV6-1
j_gene: TRBJ2-2
CDR3aa: CASKGPTNTGELFF

v_gene: TRBV7-9
j_gene: TRBJ1-5
CDR3aa: CASSPDGFNQPQHF

v_gene: TRBV5-8
j_gene: TRBJ1-1
CDR3aa: CASSRDPGTEAFF

v_gene: TRBV20-1
j_gene: TRBJ1-5
CDR3aa: CSSQGRGNQPQHF

v_gene: TRBV4-3
j_gene: TRBJ1-4
CDR3aa: CASSPLIGTPEKLFF

v_gene: TRBV7-9
j_gene: TRBJ2-5
CDR3aa: CASSHLKGQGGETQYF

v_gene: TRBV7-6
j_gene: TRBJ1-5
CDR3aa: CASSLGGAGQPQHF

v_gene: TRBV6-1
j_gene: TRBJ2-7
CDR3aa: CASINRAVWNDEQYF

v_gene: TRBV7-9
j_gene: TRBJ2-7
CDR3aa: CASSRLDTYEQYF

v_gene: TRBV5-4
j_gene: TRBJ1-1
CDR3aa: CASSLGQGRTEAFF

v_gene: TRBV20-1
j_gene: TRBJ2-5
CDR3aa: CSASDDRGTQYF

v_gene: TRBV20-1
j_gene: TRBJ2-3
CDR3aa: CSARGLTRPNTDTQYF

v_gene: TRBV7-2
j_gene: TRBJ1-1
CDR3aa: CASSLNPGRATEAFF

v_gene: TRBV12-3/TRBV12-4
j_gene: TRBJ1-4
CDR3aa: CASSQGRHEKLFF

v_gene: TRBV27
j_gene: TRBJ1-2
CDR3aa: CASSSPGQGNYGYTF

v_gene: TRBV15
j_gene: TRBJ2-3
CDR3aa: CATSRVASTSRQYF

v_gene: TRBV7-2
j_gene: TRBJ2-7
CDR3aa: CASSLEVARGEQYF

v_gene: TRBV15
j_gene: TRBJ1-1
CDR3aa: CATSRETSLMNTEAFF

v_gene: TRBV29-1
j_gene: TRBJ2-5
CDR3aa: CSVSPGGQETQYF

v_gene: TRBV4-3
j_gene: TRBJ1-5
CDR3aa: CASSQGRDSNQPQHF

v_gene: TRBV7-2
j_gene: TRBJ2-1
CDR3aa: CASNLRRNEQFF

v_gene: TRBV28
j_gene: TRBJ2-5
CDR3aa: CASSSRLYQETQYF

v_gene: TRBV10-3
j_gene: TRBJ2-3
CDR3aa: CAASQRVDTDTQYF